This T cell receptor (beta chain) was sequenced in a study of cytomegalovirus exposure and HLA in healthy donors. On the study more broadly: Across around 400 genotyped donors, 81% landed in the Caucasian-associated ancestry cluster.

The CDR3 consists of 14 residues. The ends were cut back, 3 bases at V and 6 bases at J, with 14 bases in the middle. Germline V CDR1 and CDR2: SGHDN, FVKESK. Study conclusions and caveats: Cytomegalovirus-associated TCR beta chains were listed, numbering 150 to 200. Analyzed later, association rates of TCRs varied across HLA loci, with DRB1 most and HLA-C fewest. Sequencing depth across donors, presence/absence analyses assumed, was roughly uniform.

As concerns this clone: The antigen is not known.

Primers: 60 Vbeta forward and 13 Jbeta reverse. Some clones are missing from TCRdb's copy, which holds only in-frame ones; the method was immunoSEQ multiplex PCR. Of around 160,000 clones listed, over 65% were seen once; the top ten hold approximately 5%. This sequence joins TRBV14 and TRBJ1-1, with D maybe TRBD1 (5 bases). The sequence was obtained from a man aged 18 to 29 in good health and CMV-seropositive. Sequencing input: PBMCs. The CDR3 DNA follows: TGTGCCAGCAGCCAGCGGGACCCCCGCCCTGAAGCTTTCTTT. Translated: CASSQRDPRPEAFF.